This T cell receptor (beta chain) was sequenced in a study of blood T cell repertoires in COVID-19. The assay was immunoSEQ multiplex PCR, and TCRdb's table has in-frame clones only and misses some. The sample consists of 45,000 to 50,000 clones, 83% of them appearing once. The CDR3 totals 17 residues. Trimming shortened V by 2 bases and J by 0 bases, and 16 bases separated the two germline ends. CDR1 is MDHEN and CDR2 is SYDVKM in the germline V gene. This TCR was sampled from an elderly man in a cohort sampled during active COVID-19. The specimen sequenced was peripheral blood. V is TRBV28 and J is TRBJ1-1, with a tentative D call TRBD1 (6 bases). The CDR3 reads CASSLLRGAYMNTEAFF. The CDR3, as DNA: TGTGCCAGCAGTTTACTTCGGGGGGCTTACATGAACACTGAAGCTTTCTTT.